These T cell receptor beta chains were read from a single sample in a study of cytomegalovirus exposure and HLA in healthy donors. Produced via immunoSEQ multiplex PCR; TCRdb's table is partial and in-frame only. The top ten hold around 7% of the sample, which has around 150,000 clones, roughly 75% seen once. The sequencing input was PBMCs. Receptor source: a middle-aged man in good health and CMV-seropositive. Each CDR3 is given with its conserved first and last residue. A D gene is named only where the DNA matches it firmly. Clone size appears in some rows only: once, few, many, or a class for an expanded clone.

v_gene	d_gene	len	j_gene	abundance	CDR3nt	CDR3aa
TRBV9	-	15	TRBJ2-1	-	TGTGCCAGCAGCGTAGCGAGCGATCCCTACAATGAGCAGTTCTTC	CASSVASDPYNEQFF
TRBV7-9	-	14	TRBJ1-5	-	TGTGCCAGCAGTGTACAGGGTGTAGACGGGCCCCAGCATTTT	CASSVQGVDGPQHF
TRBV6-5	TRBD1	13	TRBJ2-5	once	TGTGCCAGCAGACTACAGGGGTCTTCGGTACAGTACTTC	CASRLQGSSVQYF
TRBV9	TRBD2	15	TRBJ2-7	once	TGTGCCAGCAGCGTAGGGGTGGGAGGGCCTCACGAGCAGTACTTC	CASSVGVGGPHEQYF
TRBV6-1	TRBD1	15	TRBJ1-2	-	TGTGCCAGCAGGTCAGGGGGCTCATCGGACTATGGCTACACCTTC	CASRSGGSSDYGYTF
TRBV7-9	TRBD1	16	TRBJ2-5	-	TGTGCCAGCAGCTCTCAGACAGGGGGCTACGAAGAGACCCAGTACTTC	CASSSQTGGYEETQYF
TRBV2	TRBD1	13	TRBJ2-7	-	TGTGCCAGCACTCGGGACAGGGGTAGCGAGCAGTACTTC	CASTRDRGSEQYF
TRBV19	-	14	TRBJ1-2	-	TGTGCCAGTAGCCCGAGCCAGGTGAATTATGGCTACACCTTC	CASSPSQVNYGYTF
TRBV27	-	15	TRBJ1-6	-	TGTGCCAGCAGTTTCGAGAGCCCTCGACTTTCACCCCTCCACTTT	CASSFESPRLSPLHF
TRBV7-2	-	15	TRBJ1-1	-	TGTGCCAGCAGCTTAGTGGTGACAGATCACTCTGAAGCTTTCTTT	CASSLVVTDHSEAFF